This T cell receptor (beta chain) was sequenced in a study of blood T cell repertoires in COVID-19. In the study overall: Sites across the United States, Italy and Spain contributed samples from acute and convalescent COVID-19. The cDNA or gDNA used as material had been derived from T cells, B-cell-depleted T cells, or PBMCs.

Original data processing: Reference gene primer amplification gave estimated nucleated cell counts. Produced via immunoSEQ multiplex PCR; TCRdb's table is partial and in-frame only. V and J calls and clone size are copied from that table; D and trimming were computed from the DNA. The table records 300,000 to 350,000 clones, about nine tenths of them present only once. The sequencing input was peripheral blood. The clonotype originates from a man aged 18 to 35 with active or convalescent COVID-19.

The DNA for the CDR3 is TGTGCCAGCAGCCAAGGGCAGGGGCTTATCTATGGCTACACCTTC. Its translation is CASSQGQGLIYGYTF. The chain links TRBV3-1 (or the pseudogene TRBV3-2) to TRBJ1-2; possible D gene TRBD1, 6 bases. Germline V gene sequence: CDR1 LGHDT, CDR2 YNNKEL (reference sequence). V shed 1 base and J shed 4 bases, with 13 bases lying between them. The CDR3 loop spans 15 amino acids.